Listed here is a single TCR beta chain. The table lists this clonotype with a few counts. Its antigen remains undetermined. It has no much larger one-base neighbor in the sample; base qualities were not kept. Libraries came from PCR. Sequencing took place on an Illumina HiSeq 2500. Unique molecular identifiers were incorporated into TCR beta cDNA libraries to reduce PCR and sequencing biases. Every 1 to 10 million input T cells yielded 500,000 or so cDNA molecules, meaning each molecule approximated one T cell. The same protocol used for the earlier healthy control dataset was applied to prepare and sequence the patient libraries. Within a given batch, samples were prepared together, multiplexed and sequenced on the same HiSeq lane. As for the original processing: Raw barcoded reads were processed with MIGEC, discarding single-read molecular identifier groups before consensus assembly and CDR3 extraction. Clonotype tables were post-analysed with VDJtools, normalizing diversity by down-sampling all datasets to the smallest sample size. In repertoire overlap clustering, CDR3 amino acid sequences, but not nucleotide sequences, were matched to correct batch-related cross-sample contamination. TCRdb's own reprocessing of the public reads used fastp at Q25 and MiXCR and kept productive beta chains. Entries are consolidated by CDR3 protein sequence, retaining the most common genes and DNA. None of the V and J calls come from the authors' own analysis; TCRdb made them. The sample table records roughly 200,000 distinct CDR3 sequences; roughly 28% of these occur just once. Of the sample, roughly 3.4% falls within the top ten clones.

The CDR3 runs 13 amino acids, cysteine and phenylalanine included. Only the CDR3 part of the read is kept: 39 bases, read in frame from the first base. From a lookup of the germline V gene (reference sequence), CDR1 and CDR2 are DFQATT and SNEGSKA. The germline V end is reduced by 5 bases and the J end by 4 bases; junction bases left unmatched: 5. To demonstrate the VDJtools post-analysis software, the study profiled TCR beta repertoires from the peripheral blood of under 15 young patients with multiple sclerosis. The multiple sclerosis patients were children and adolescents ranging in age from roughly 6 to 16 years. These data come from a study of post-analysis software for immune sequencing data (dated by TCRdb to between 2015 and 2016). At the level of the whole study: The recorded disease courses included relapsing-remitting, secondary progressive and progressive-relapsing multiple sclerosis, and some patients had no subtype annotation. Patient repertoires were compared against about a dozen previously published healthy control repertoires from donors aged about 6 to 28 years. A subset of samples was prepared in parallel using single-end sample barcoding, then pooled and co-amplified after Illumina adapter ligation.

Study-wide findings and limitations: The multiple sclerosis patient group was slightly younger than the control group. Direct clustering with F measure revealed strong co-clustering of samples prepared in the same batch, which led to a batch-effect correction. Significantly lower normalized Chao1 diversity was found in multiple sclerosis patients than in controls, suggesting substantial peripheral T-cell clonal expansion. Significantly higher frequencies in patients than in controls were found for roughly 5 TRBV segments, including TRBV5-6, TRBV5-1 and TRBV20-1.

The sequenced sample was blood. The chain is encoded by TRBV20-1 joined to TRBJ1-1; the central 9 bases match TRBD1. The receptor was derived from a girl between 2 and 17 years old with multiple sclerosis. The base sequence is TGCAGTGCTGGGGACAGGGTAAGCACTGAAGCTTTCTTT. This translates into CSAGDRVSTEAFF.